One and the same sample provided the 32 T cell receptor beta chains below, sequenced in a study of blood T cells in healthy people across ages. Next came a second PCR, run for about 7 to 12 cycles, which used a sample-barcoded 5' primer along with a J-beta primer mix. In TCRdb, the 5' RACE reads were re-called with MiXCR into one record per CDR3 protein. The sample includes under 2,000,000 distinct CDR3 sequences, 49% of them seen just once. The sample consisted of blood. These receptors originate from a woman aged 40 to 50 in good health.

This clonotype was picked up a small number of times. The CDR3 DNA follows: TGTGCCAGCAGCGAAATTAAGCTAGCCAAAAACATTCAGTACTTC. Translation gives CASSEIKLAKNIQYF. The chain combines TRBV28 with TRBJ2-4; no definite D call. The CDR3 contains 15 residues. Germline assignment: CDR1 MDHEN and CDR2 SYDVKM. V was pared by 6 bases and J by 0 bases, with 12 bases between.

V gene TRBV12-3 or TRBV12-4 combines with J gene TRBJ2-7; tentative D call: TRBD2 (5 bases). The germline V and J ends were trimmed by 6 bases and 7 bases, with 22 bases remaining between them. The CDR3 length is 15 residues. The CDR3 DNA reads as TGTGCCAGCAGCCCAAACGGGCCTACTTCGGGGGAGCAGTACTTC. Translating gives CASSPNGPTSGEQYF.

This sequence joins TRBV28 and TRBJ2-7, with TRBD1 matching 7 bases. V was pared by 4 bases and J by 4 bases, with 10 bases of the junction left unmatched. This CDR3 spans 15 amino acids. Germline-derived CDR1 and CDR2 are MDHEN and SYDVKM. CDR3 protein: CASSSLTGTAYEQYF. CDR3 bases: TGTGCCAGCAGTTCCCTCACCGGGACAGCTTACGAGCAGTACTTC.

This clonotype has just a few counts. This rearrangement joins TRBV29-1 to TRBJ1-2; no clear D. The germline CDR1 and CDR2 sequences are SQVTM and ANQGSEA. Deletions cut 0 bases from V and 8 bases from J, with 7 bases between. The CDR3 contains 11 residues. This CDR3 reads CSVEDRWGYTF. As DNA, the CDR3 is TGCAGCGTTGAAGATCGTTGGGGCTACACCTTC.

This clonotype appeared once. V usage is TRBV2 and J usage is TRBJ2-1, with D perhaps matching TRBD1 (5 bases). The CDR3 has 13 residues. With 11 bases removed from V and 1 base from J, the gap between germline ends came to 12 bases. Germline lookup yields CDR1 SNHLY and CDR2 FYNNEI. The CDR3 coding sequence is TGTGCCCGTAGACAGCCTTCCTACAATGAGCAGTTCTTC. Translated: CARRQPSYNEQFF.

This clonotype was detected only once. The chain joins TRBV4-3 to TRBJ2-1, with D perhaps given as TRBD1 or TRBD2 (6 bases each). Trimming took 0 bases from V and 6 from J, leaving 12 bases between them. Germline-derived CDR1 and CDR2 are LGHNA and YSLEER. The CDR3 covers 15 residues. The CDR3 loop is CASSQDGGLRNEQFF. CDR3 nucleotides: TGCGCCAGCAGCCAAGATGGGGGGCTACGCAATGAGCAGTTCTTC.

The chain couples TRBV4-1 to TRBJ1-2; a possible D gene is TRBD1 (5 bases). V shed 1 base and J shed 8 bases, with 20 bases lying between them. The CDR3 runs 16 residues. Germline values: CDR1 MGHRA, CDR2 YSYEKL. The CDR3 is CASSQGRSPGLLGYTF. The CDR3 nucleotides read TGCGCCAGCAGCCAAGGGCGGAGTCCGGGGCTGCTGGGCTACACCTTC.

This clonotype appeared a few times. This chain links TRBV4-3 with TRBJ2-7, with 8 bases that match TRBD1. There are 15 residues in the CDR3. Per the germline V gene, CDR1 is LGHNA and CDR2 is YSLEER. With V trimmed by 2 bases and J by 3 bases, 6 bases remained unmatched. The CDR3 sequence is CASSQTGGINYEQYF. CDR3 DNA: TGCGCCAGCAGCCAAACAGGGGGAATCAACTACGAGCAGTACTTC.

This clonotype showed up just a few times. The chain joins TRBV29-1 to TRBJ1-2, with 7 bases aligning to TRBD1. There are 15 residues in the CDR3. Germline assignment: CDR1 SQVTM and CDR2 ANQGSEA. V shed 5 bases and J 4 bases; nucleotides not matched to a gene: 13. The CDR3 loop is CSVRGGQIGGYGYTF. DNA of the CDR3: TGCAGCGTTAGGGGGGGACAGATCGGAGGCTATGGCTACACCTTC.

The chain recombines TRBV6-1 with TRBJ1-5; D may be TRBD1 (5 bases). V lost 6 bases, J lost 1 base, and 25 bases lay in between. Germline V CDR1 and CDR2: MNHNS, SASEGT. The CDR3 length is 19 residues. The CDR3 coding sequence is TGTGCCAGCAGGGAACGGACAAGCGCGGGGAGGGTGAGCAATCAGCCCCAGCATTTT. This gives the protein CASRERTSAGRVSNQPQHF.

The chain uses TRBV6-2 or TRBV6-3 and TRBJ2-5, with no clear D. V was pared by 6 bases and J by 5 bases, with 13 bases between. CDR3 length equals 13 residues. Per the germline V gene, CDR1 is MNHEY and CDR2 is SVGEGT. This CDR3 is CASRDLQAETQYF. CDR3 coding DNA: TGTGCCAGCAGGGACCTTCAAGCGGAGACCCAGTACTTC.

This clonotype was detected a few times. The chain has TRBV20-1 and TRBJ2-3; 10 bases map to TRBD1. The CDR3 totals 14 residues. Trimming took 7 bases from V and 0 from J; bases not matched to a gene: 4. CDR1 is DFQATT, CDR2 SNEGSKA, per germline (reference sequence). The CDR3 region has the DNA TGCAGTGACGACAGGGGGCCCAGCACAGATACGCAGTATTTT. Its protein is CSDDRGPSTDTQYF.

This clonotype was seen a handful of times. The chain carries TRBV7-2 and TRBJ1-2; unclear D gene. Germline CDR1 reads SGHTA; CDR2 reads FQGNSA. This CDR3 has 14 amino acids. V was cut by 5 bases and J by 3 bases, with 13 bases left in between. The CDR3 nucleotides are TGTGCCAGCAGCGCTGCGGCAGGCGACTATGGCTACACCTTC. Translating gives CASSAAAGDYGYTF.

The V gene is TRBV5-1, the J gene TRBJ2-2; 9 bases agree with TRBD2. Germline CDR1 is SGHRS and CDR2 is YFSETQ. Germline trimming cut 7 bases from V and 4 bases from J; bases unmatched to any gene: 8. This CDR3 contains 15 residues. Here the CDR3 reads CASGSGGASTGELFF. The CDR3 bases are TGCGCCAGCGGTAGCGGGGGTGCGAGCACCGGGGAGCTGTTTTTT.

The chain has TRBV29-1 and TRBJ2-1; 7 bases match TRBD1. This CDR3 contains 14 residues. With 2 bases clipped from V and 6 bases from J, the junction kept 7 bases outside the gene matches. Looked up from germline, CDR1 is SQVTM and CDR2 is ANQGSEA. This chain's CDR3 is CSVESYRGGNEQFF. The CDR3 bases are TGCAGCGTTGAATCCTACAGGGGTGGCAATGAGCAGTTCTTC.

This chain links TRBV28 with TRBJ1-5; D not certain. Germline lookup yields CDR1 MDHEN and CDR2 SYDVKM. The CDR3 totals 15 residues. This CDR3 reads CASFGGSSVNQPQHF. DNA of the CDR3: TGTGCAAGTTTCGGAGGGAGTAGCGTCAATCAGCCCCAGCATTTT.

This chain uses TRBV7-9 with TRBJ2-5; 9 positions agree with TRBD1. The better agreement between TRBJ2-7 and the DNA end casts doubt on the J call. Germline CDR1 reads SEHNR; CDR2 reads FQNEAQ (reference sequence). The CDR3 is 15 amino acids. CDR3 loop: CASSLDGQGRYEQYF. DNA of the CDR3: TGTGCCAGCAGCTTAGACGGACAGGGGAGGTACGAGCAGTACTTC.

This rearrangement joins TRBV6-5 to TRBJ2-5; a possible D gene is TRBD2 (6 bases). V lost 0 bases to trimming and J lost 3 bases, with 14 bases between them. In germline, CDR1 is MNHEY, CDR2 SVGAGI. This CDR3 is built from 16 residues. DNA of the CDR3: TGTGCCAGCAGTTACTCGAAGGAGGGGCCTAAAGAGACCCAGTACTTC. It is translated as CASSYSKEGPKETQYF.

This chain uses TRBV20-1 with TRBJ2-7; D is possibly TRBD1 (6 bases). Deletions cut 3 bases from V and 2 bases from J, with 11 bases between. The CDR3 has 13 amino acids. The germline V gene encodes CDR1 DFQATT and CDR2 SNEGSKA (reference sequence). This CDR3 reads CSASADRAYEQYF. DNA for the CDR3: TGCAGTGCTAGTGCGGACAGAGCCTACGAGCAGTACTTC.

This clonotype is a singleton in its sample. The genes are TRBV7-2 and TRBJ2-5; perhaps D is TRBD1 or TRBD2 (5 bases each). The J call may be wrong; the DNA end is better matched by TRBJ2-7. Germline CDR1 is SGHTA and CDR2 is FQGNSA. This CDR3 has 15 residues. This CDR3 is CASSLMYGAIYEQYF. CDR3 DNA: TGTGCCAGCAGCTTAATGTACGGGGCTATTTACGAGCAGTACTTC.

There are a few counts of this clonotype. This sequence joins TRBV20-1 and TRBJ2-1, with 9 bases identical to TRBD2. The CDR3 totals 15 residues. Germline V gene sequence: CDR1 DFQATT, CDR2 SNEGSKA (reference sequence). J gave up 8 bases and V 8 bases, and 16 bases lay outside the gene matches. The CDR3 sequence: CSLWDSGGLRDEQFF. The CDR3, as DNA: TGCAGTCTCTGGGATAGCGGGGGCCTCAGGGATGAGCAGTTCTTC.

The rearrangement joins TRBV7-2 to TRBJ2-3, with D possibly matching TRBD2 (6 bases). Germline values: CDR1 SGHTA, CDR2 FQGNSA. Between the trimmed V and J ends, which lost 0 bases and 6 bases, there was a span of 16 bases. The CDR3 has 16 amino acids. CDR3 DNA sequence: TGTGCCAGCAGCTTAGCGACGGGAAGGGCGGGGGATACGCAGTATTTT. Amino acid sequence: CASSLATGRAGDTQYF.

V and J are TRBV25-1 and TRBJ1-2; weak D call: TRBD1 (6 bases). Deletions cut 3 bases from V and 3 bases from J, with 11 bases between. The V gene's germline CDR1 is MGHDK and CDR2 SYGVNS. The CDR3 totals 14 residues. The CDR3 spells CASSEGGMDYGYTF. In DNA form, the CDR3 reads TGTGCCAGCAGTGAGGGGGGCATGGACTATGGCTACACCTTC.

The chain is built from TRBV7-3 and TRBJ2-5, with 12 bases matching TRBD1. With 5 bases clipped from V and 5 bases from J, the junction kept 9 bases outside the gene matches. Per germline, CDR1 SGHTA and CDR2 FQGTGA. This CDR3 is 16 amino acids long. CDR3 bases: TGTGCCAGCAGCACAAGAGGGACAGGGGGCGGGGAGACCCAGTACTTC. It codes for CASSTRGTGGGETQYF. The full variable domain, rest sourced from reference TRBV7-3 and TRBJ2-5, is GAGVSQTPSNKVTEKGKYVELRCDPISGHTALYWYRQSLGQGPEFLIYFQGTGAADDSGLPNDRFFAVRPEGSVSTLKIQRTERGDSAVYLCASSTRGTGGGETQYFGPGTRLLVL.

The V gene is TRBV6-5, the J gene TRBJ1-1; TRBD1 matches 7 bases. CDR1 and CDR2 (germline): MNHEY, SVGAGI. The trim removed 3 bases at V and 6 bases at J, leaving 13 bases unmatched. The CDR3 is made up of 16 amino acids. For the CDR3, the DNA is TGTGCCAGCAGTTATGGAACCGCCGACAGGGATCCTGAAGCTTTCTTT. Its translation is CASSYGTADRDPEAFF.

V gene TRBV4-3 combines with J gene TRBJ2-1, with D maybe TRBD2 (6 bases). Germline-derived CDR1 and CDR2 are LGHNA and YSLEER. Trimming left V 0 bases short and J 5 bases short, with 11 bases between. The CDR3 consists of 15 residues. DNA of the CDR3: TGCGCCAGCAGCCAAGAGGGGGGACGGGACAATGAGCAGTTCTTC. It specifies CASSQEGGRDNEQFF.

This clonotype was seen once. The CDR3 DNA follows: TGCGCCAGCAGCCAAGGGGAAGGTTTAACAGCCACTGAAGCTTTCTTT. As protein: CASSQGEGLTATEAFF. This rearrangement joins TRBV4-1 to TRBJ1-1; D unclear. With 1 base removed from V and 4 bases from J, the gap between germline ends came to 16 bases. Germline CDR1 reads MGHRA; CDR2 reads YSYEKL. The CDR3 contains 16 residues.

This clonotype was seen a few times. The V call is TRBV6-5, the J call TRBJ2-1, with D unresolved. Trimming stripped 6 bases from V and 9 bases from J, with 15 bases between. The CDR3 is 13 residues long. Germline CDR1 MNHEY, CDR2 SVGAGI. This CDR3 reads CASSHEAIREQFF. DNA for the CDR3: TGTGCCAGCAGCCACGAGGCTATCCGTGAGCAGTTCTTC.

The chain's CDR3 is CSAGRAGGNEKLFF. The CDR3 coding sequence is TGCAGCGCTGGCCGGGCAGGGGGCAATGAAAAACTGTTTTTT. This chain uses TRBV29-1 with TRBJ1-4, with 8 bases aligning to TRBD1. Unmatched junction bases numbered 9, after V lost 7 bases and J lost 5 bases. CDR3 length: 14 residues. The V gene's germline CDR1 is SQVTM and CDR2 ANQGSEA.

The chain couples TRBV27 to TRBJ1-2; TRBD1 matches 7 bases. Germline V gene data show CDR1 as MNHEY and CDR2 as SMNVEV (reference sequence). This CDR3 spans 16 amino acids. J gave up 5 bases and V 6 bases, and 15 bases lay outside the gene matches. The CDR3 loop reads CASSHSTGEIKYGYTF. The CDR3 nucleotides read TGTGCCAGCAGCCACAGTACAGGGGAGATTAAGTATGGCTACACCTTC.

This chain joins TRBV19 and TRBJ1-1, with 7 bases matching TRBD1. The CDR3 totals 14 residues. Germline V gene data show CDR1 as LNHDA and CDR2 as SQIVND (reference sequence). Trimming at V came to 9 bases and at J to 1 base, leaving 8 bases not matched to a gene. CDR3: CASQRGPANTEAFF. CDR3 sequence (DNA): TGTGCCAGCCAAAGGGGGCCCGCGAACACTGAAGCTTTCTTT.

In its sample, this clonotype was seen once. This may arise from a read error, as a much more abundant clone is one base away. The conserved phenylalanine or tryptophan normally closing the CDR3 is absent here, so this likely arose from a read error. J is TRBJ2-1 and V is TRBV7-9; 16 nucleotides align to TRBD2. Germline V lookup: CDR1 SEHNR, CDR2 FQNEAQ (reference sequence). The CDR3 sequence is 19 residues long. J lost 0 bases, V lost 6 bases, and 8 bases had no gene match. CDR3 residues: CASRSGLAGGPGSYNEQFY. The CDR3 region has the DNA TGTGCCAGCAGATCGGGACTAGCGGGGGGGCCGGGCTCCTACAATGAGCAGTTCTAC.